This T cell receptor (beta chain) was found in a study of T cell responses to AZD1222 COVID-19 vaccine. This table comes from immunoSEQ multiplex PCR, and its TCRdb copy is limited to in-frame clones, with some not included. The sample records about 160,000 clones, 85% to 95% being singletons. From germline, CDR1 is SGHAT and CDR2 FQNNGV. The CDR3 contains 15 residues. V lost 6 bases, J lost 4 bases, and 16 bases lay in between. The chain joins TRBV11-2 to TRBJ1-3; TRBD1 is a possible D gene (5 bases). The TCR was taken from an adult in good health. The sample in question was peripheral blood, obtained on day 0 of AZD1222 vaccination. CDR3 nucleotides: TGTGCCAGCAGTGGGGGGAGGGCAGGCGGAAACACCATATATTTT. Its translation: CASSGGRAGGNTIYF.